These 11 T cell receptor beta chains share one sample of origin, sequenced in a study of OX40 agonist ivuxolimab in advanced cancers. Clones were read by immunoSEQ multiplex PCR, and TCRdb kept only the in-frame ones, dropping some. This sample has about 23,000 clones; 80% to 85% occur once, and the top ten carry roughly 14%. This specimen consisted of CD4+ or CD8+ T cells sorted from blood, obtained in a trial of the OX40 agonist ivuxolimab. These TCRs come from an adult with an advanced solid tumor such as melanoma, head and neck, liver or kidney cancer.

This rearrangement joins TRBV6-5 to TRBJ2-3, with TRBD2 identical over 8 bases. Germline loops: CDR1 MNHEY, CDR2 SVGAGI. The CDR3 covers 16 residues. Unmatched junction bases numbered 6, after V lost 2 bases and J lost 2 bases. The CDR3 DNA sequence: TGTGCCAGCAGTTACCGCGGGGGGATCCTCACAGATACGCAGTATTTT. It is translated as CASSYRGGILTDTQYF.

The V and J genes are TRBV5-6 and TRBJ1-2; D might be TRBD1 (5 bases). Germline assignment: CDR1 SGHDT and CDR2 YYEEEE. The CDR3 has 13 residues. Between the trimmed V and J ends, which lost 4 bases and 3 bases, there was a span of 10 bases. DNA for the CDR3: TGTGCCAGCAGCACCCCGACAGACTATGGCTACACCTTC. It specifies CASSTPTDYGYTF.

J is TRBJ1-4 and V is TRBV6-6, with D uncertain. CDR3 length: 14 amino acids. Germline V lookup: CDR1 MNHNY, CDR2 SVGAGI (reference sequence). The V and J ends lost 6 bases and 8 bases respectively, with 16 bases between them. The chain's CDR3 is CASRKERIGEKLFF. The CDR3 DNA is TGTGCCAGCAGGAAGGAGAGAATCGGCGAAAAACTGTTTTTT.

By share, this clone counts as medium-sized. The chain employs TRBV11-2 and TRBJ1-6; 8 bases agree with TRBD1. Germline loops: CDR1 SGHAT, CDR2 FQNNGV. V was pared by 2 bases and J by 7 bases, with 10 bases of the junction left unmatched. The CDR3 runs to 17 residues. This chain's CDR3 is CASSLPPFRDRNSPLHF. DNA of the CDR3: TGTGCCAGCAGCTTACCCCCCTTCCGGGACAGGAATTCACCCCTCCACTTT.

The CDR3 DNA is TGTGCCAGCTCAGGGCTCTTCACTGAAGCTTTCTTT. It codes for CASSGLFTEAFF. The chain has TRBV18 and TRBJ1-1; D not resolved. The CDR3 runs to 12 residues. In germline, CDR1 is KGHSH, CDR2 LQKENI. Trimming cost V 5 bases and J 4 bases, with 8 bases left between them.

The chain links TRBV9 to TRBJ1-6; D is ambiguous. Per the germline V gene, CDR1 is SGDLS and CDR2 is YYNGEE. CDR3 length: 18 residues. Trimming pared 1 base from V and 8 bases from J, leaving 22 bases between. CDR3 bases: TGTGCCAGCAGCGTATCGTGGGGATTTCGGGAGAAGGATTCACCCCTCCACTTT. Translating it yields CASSVSWGFREKDSPLHF.

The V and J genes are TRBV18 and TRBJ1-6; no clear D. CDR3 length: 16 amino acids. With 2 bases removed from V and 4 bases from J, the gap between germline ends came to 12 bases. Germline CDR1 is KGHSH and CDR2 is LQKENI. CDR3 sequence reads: CASSPEDGLYNSPLHF. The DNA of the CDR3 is TGTGCCAGCTCACCAGAAGACGGACTTTATAATTCACCCCTCCACTTT.

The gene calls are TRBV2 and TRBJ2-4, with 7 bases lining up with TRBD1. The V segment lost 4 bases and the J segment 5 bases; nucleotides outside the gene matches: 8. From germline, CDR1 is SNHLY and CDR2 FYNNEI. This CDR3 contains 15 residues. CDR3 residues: CASSVSGQTENIQYF. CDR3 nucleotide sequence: TGTGCCAGCAGTGTCTCGGGACAGACAGAAAACATTCAGTACTTC. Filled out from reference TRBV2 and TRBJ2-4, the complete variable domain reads EPEVTQTPSHQVTQMGQEVILRCVPISNHLYFYWYRQILGQKVEFLVSFYNNEISEKSEIFDDQFSVERPDGSNFTLKIRSTKLEDSAMYFCASSVSGQTENIQYFGAGTRLSVL.

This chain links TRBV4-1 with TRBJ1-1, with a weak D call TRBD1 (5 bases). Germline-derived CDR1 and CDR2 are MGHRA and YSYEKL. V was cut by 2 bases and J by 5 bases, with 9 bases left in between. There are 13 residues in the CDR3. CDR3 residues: CASSQHEGTEAFF. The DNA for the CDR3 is TGCGCCAGCAGCCAACACGAGGGGACTGAAGCTTTCTTT.

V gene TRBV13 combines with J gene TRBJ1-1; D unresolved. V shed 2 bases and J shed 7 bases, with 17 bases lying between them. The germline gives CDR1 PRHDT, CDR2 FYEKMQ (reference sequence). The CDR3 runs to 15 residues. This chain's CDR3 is CASSLNPRGSVEAFF. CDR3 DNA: TGTGCCAGCAGCTTAAACCCCCGTGGGAGTGTTGAAGCTTTCTTT.

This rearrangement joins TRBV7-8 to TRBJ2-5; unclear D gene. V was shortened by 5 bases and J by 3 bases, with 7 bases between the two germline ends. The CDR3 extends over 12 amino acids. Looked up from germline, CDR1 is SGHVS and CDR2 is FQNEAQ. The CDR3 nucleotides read TGTGCCAGCAGCCCTGGAAAAGAGACCCAGTACTTC. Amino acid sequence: CASSPGKETQYF.